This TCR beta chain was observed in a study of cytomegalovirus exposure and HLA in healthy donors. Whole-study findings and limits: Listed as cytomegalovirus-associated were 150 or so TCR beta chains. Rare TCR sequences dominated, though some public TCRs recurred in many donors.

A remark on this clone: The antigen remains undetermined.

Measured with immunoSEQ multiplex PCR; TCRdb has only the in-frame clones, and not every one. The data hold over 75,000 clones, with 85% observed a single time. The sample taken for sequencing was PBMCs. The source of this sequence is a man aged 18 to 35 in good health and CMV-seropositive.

The CDR3 is CASSAEGTSVTDTQYF. In nucleotides, the CDR3 is TGTGCCAGCAGTGCCGAGGGGACTAGCGTCACAGATACGCAGTATTTT. The V and J genes are TRBV6-4 and TRBJ2-3, with 10 bases that match TRBD2. Trimming removed 4 bases from V and 2 bases from J; junction bases left unmatched: 6. Germline V lookup: CDR1 MRHNA, CDR2 SNTAGT. The CDR3 has 16 residues.